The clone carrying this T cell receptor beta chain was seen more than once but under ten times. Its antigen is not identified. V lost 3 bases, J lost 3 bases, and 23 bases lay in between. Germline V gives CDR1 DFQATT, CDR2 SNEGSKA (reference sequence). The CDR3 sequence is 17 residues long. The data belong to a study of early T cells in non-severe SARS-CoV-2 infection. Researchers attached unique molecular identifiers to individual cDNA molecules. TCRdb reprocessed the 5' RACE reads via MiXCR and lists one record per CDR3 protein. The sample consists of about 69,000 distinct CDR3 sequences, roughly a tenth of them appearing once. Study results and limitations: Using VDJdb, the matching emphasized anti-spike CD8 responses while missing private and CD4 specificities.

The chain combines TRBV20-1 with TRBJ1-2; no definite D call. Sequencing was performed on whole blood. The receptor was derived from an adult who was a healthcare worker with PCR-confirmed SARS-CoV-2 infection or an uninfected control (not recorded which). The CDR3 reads CSASPIPGKARDYGYTF. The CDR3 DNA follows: TGCAGTGCTAGTCCGATCCCTGGGAAAGCCCGGGACTATGGCTACACCTTC.